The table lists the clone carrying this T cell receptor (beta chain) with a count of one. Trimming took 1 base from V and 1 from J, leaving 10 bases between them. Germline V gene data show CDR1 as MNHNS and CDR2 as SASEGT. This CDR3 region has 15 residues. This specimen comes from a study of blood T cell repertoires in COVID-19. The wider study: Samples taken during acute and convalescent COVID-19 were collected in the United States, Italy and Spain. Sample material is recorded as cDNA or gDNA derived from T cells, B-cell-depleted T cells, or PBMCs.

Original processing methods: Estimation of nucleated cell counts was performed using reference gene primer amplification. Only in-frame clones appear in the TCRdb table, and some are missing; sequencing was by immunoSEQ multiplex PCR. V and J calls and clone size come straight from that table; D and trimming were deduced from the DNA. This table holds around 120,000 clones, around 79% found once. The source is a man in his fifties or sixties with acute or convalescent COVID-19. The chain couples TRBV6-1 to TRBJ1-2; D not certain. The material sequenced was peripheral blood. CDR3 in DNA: TGTGCCAGCAGTGAAGATATGCTCAGTAACTATGGCTACACCTTC. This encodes CASSEDMLSNYGYTF.